What follows is one T cell receptor (beta chain) and its context. The antigen is undetermined. The data were taken from a study of response to subunit inactivated influenza vaccine. The study, taken as a whole, reports: The authors suggested that few new T cells are recruited per seasonal influenza vaccination.

The trim removed 0 bases at V and 2 bases at J, leaving 2 bases unmatched. Germline CDR1 and CDR2: MNHEY and SVGEGT. The length of the CDR3 is 15 residues. TCRdb re-derived calls from the RT-PCR reads in MiXCR, one entry per CDR3 protein. This table has some 550,000 distinct CDR3 sequences, roughly 23% appearing once. The sample also formed part of further work on T cells expressing NK-cell markers. From that paper: The authors made TCR beta cDNA libraries by 5'RACE template switching. This switching added a universal primer site and UMIs. The TCR beta repertoires were obtained from sorted CD3+CD56+NKG2C+, CD3+CD56+NKG2C- and CD3+CD56-NKG2C+ T cells. The eight sequenced donors comprised seven who were HCMV-seropositive and one who was seronegative. These clonotypes additionally ranked first within the CD3+CD56-NKG2C+ fraction of several donors.

The sample consisted of CD4+ T cells sorted from PBMCs, taken roughly 12 days after vaccination. The sequence was obtained from a man in his forties or fifties who received an inactivated influenza vaccine. The rearrangement joins TRBV6-2 or TRBV6-3 to TRBJ2-7, with TRBD2 identical over 9 bases. DNA of the CDR3: TGTGCCAGCAGTTACTCAAAGCGGGAGGCCTACGAGCAGTACTTC. Translating it yields CASSYSKREAYEQYF.